The rows below give T cell receptor beta chains drawn from one sample of a study of T cell changes during pregnancy in multiple sclerosis. Sequencing was performed with immunoSEQ multiplex PCR; in TCRdb, only in-frame clones are kept and a portion is missing. The sample consists of approximately 90,000 clones, around 94% of them appearing once. The sample consisted of peripheral blood, taken in the third trimester of pregnancy. Receptors were obtained from a female donor with multiple sclerosis, enrolled in a pregnancy study. Each CDR3 is given with its conserved first and last residue. The D gene is left open where the match is weak. Not every row has a clone size; where given, it reads once, few, many or a size class.

>TRBD2|-|TRBV2|TRBJ2-5
CASNPSGVQETQYF
TGTGCCAGCAACCCTAGCGGGGTTCAAGAGACCCAGTACTTC
>TRBD1|-|TRBV7-9|TRBJ1-1
CASSGGTGLNTEAFF
TGTGCCAGCAGCGGAGGGACAGGGCTAAACACTGAAGCTTTCTTT
>-|few|TRBV2|TRBJ1-2
CASSDGGADGYTF
TGTGCCAGCAGTGACGGAGGGGCCGATGGCTACACCTTC
>-|-|TRBV12-5|TRBJ1-1
CASGLVIGRGIQVTEAFF
TGTGCTAGTGGTTTGGTAATCGGCAGGGGAATCCAGGTGACTGAAGCTTTCTTT
>-|few|TRBV29-1|TRBJ1-2
CSVEGYSHGYTF
TGCAGCGTTGAAGGGTACAGCCATGGCTACACCTTC
>TRBD1|-|TRBV4-1|TRBJ2-6
CASSQEPGTGAGANVLTF
TGCGCCAGCAGCCAAGAACCCGGGACAGGGGCTGGGGCCAACGTCCTGACTTTC
>-|-|TRBV5-4|TRBJ2-2
CASSLFSVQFSGELFF
TGTGCCAGCAGCTTGTTTTCAGTGCAATTCAGCGGGGAGCTGTTTTTT
>TRBD2|-|TRBV5-1|TRBJ2-3
CASSLPGTSGSADTQYF
TGCGCCAGCAGCTTGCCTGGGACTAGCGGGAGTGCAGATACGCAGTATTTT
>-|-|TRBV2|TRBJ2-7
CASSLPNYEQYF
TGTGCCAGCTCCCTACCTAACTACGAGCAGTACTTC
>TRBD2|-|TRBV5-1|TRBJ2-5
CASSSGLAGGVQETQYF
TGCGCCAGCAGCTCCGGACTAGCGGGAGGGGTCCAAGAGACCCAGTACTTC
>-|-|TRBV2|TRBJ1-4
CASSAGFNEKLFF
TGTGCCAGCAGTGCGGGATTTAATGAAAAACTGTTTTTT
>TRBD2|-|TRBV7-9|TRBJ2-1
CASSSGLAQFNNEQFF
TGTGCCAGCAGCTCGGGACTAGCGCAATTCAACAATGAGCAGTTCTTC
>-|-|TRBV13|TRBJ2-7
CASSEGSYEQYF
TGTGCCAGCAGCGAGGGATCCTACGAGCAGTACTTC
>TRBD2|-|TRBV7-8|TRBJ2-1
CASSIPSGRAEFF
TGTGCCAGCAGCATCCCTAGCGGGAGGGCTGAGTTCTTC
>TRBD2|-|TRBV4-1|TRBJ2-1
CASSSSGSGGGEQFF
TGCGCCAGCAGCAGTAGCGGGAGTGGCGGGGGTGAGCAGTTCTTC
>-|-|TRBV7-3|TRBJ2-7
CASSPSQRSSYEQYF
TGTGCCAGCAGCCCCTCCCAAAGGAGCTCCTACGAGCAGTACTTC
>TRBD1|-|TRBV7-2|TRBJ1-4
CASSNPRQGYEKLFF
TGTGCCAGCAGCAATCCCCGACAGGGGTACGAAAAACTGTTTTTT
>-|-|TRBV28|TRBJ2-4
CATRDGGGAKNIQYF
TGTGCCACCAGGGATGGGGGAGGAGCCAAAAACATTCAGTACTTC
>-|-|TRBV11-3|TRBJ1-1
CASSFSSNTEAFF
TGTGCCAGCAGCTTTTCCTCGAACACTGAAGCTTTCTTT
>-|-|TRBV5-1|TRBJ2-3
CASSLALVADPGTDTQYF
TGCGCCAGCAGCTTGGCCTTAGTAGCGGACCCAGGGACAGATACGCAGTATTTT
>TRBD2|-|TRBV4-2|TRBJ2-3
CASSQDSGLAGSVDTQYF
TGTGCCAGCAGCCAAGATTCCGGGCTAGCGGGATCCGTAGATACGCAGTATTTT
>-|-|TRBV19|TRBJ1-3
CASSLYAGISGNTIYF
TGTGCCAGTAGCCTCTATGCGGGGATCTCTGGAAACACCATATATTTT
>TRBD1|-|TRBV7-9|TRBJ1-2
CASSSGGDYGYTF
TGTGCCAGCAGCTCAGGGGGAGACTATGGCTACACCTTC
>TRBD1|-|TRBV4-1|TRBJ1-1
CASSQENRGATEAFF
TGCGCCAGCAGCCAAGAGAACAGGGGGGCCACTGAAGCTTTCTTT
>TRBD1|-|TRBV27|TRBJ2-7
CASSWGTGIDYEQYF
TGTGCCAGCAGTTGGGGGACAGGGATTGACTACGAGCAGTACTTC
>-|-|TRBV7-6|TRBJ2-3
CASSSYTDTQYF
TGTGCCAGCAGCTCCTACACAGATACGCAGTATTTT
>TRBD1|-|TRBV11-2|TRBJ2-1
CASLRDRGIDEQFF
TGTGCCAGCCTCCGGGACAGGGGGATAGATGAGCAGTTCTTC
>-|-|TRBV14|TRBJ2-1
CASSQGSSRRGGEQFF
TGTGCCAGCAGCCAAGGATCATCGCGAAGGGGTGGAGAACAGTTCTTC
>TRBD1|-|TRBV5-1|TRBJ1-2
CASSFDLTGNYGYTF
TGCGCCAGCAGCTTCGACCTGACAGGGAACTATGGCTACACCTTC
>-|-|TRBV6-5|TRBJ1-1
CASSLSRVNTEAFF
TGTGCCAGCAGCCTCTCCCGGGTGAACACTGAAGCTTTCTTT
>TRBD1|-|TRBV7-9|TRBJ2-5
CASSSATLEQGGEYF
TGTGCCAGCAGCTCCGCGACTCTAGAACAGGGGGGCGAGTACTTC
>TRBD1|-|TRBV6-5|TRBJ1-1
CASRQGLNTEAFF
TGTGCCAGCAGACAGGGGTTGAACACTGAAGCTTTCTTT
>-|-|TRBV7-9|TRBJ1-4
CASSGVLGSANEKLFF
TGTGCCAGCAGCGGGGTTTTGGGGAGTGCTAATGAAAAACTGTTTTTT
>-|-|TRBV9|TRBJ2-5
CASSVGDTEQETQYF
TGTGCCAGCAGCGTGGGAGATACAGAGCAAGAGACCCAGTACTTC
>TRBD1|-|TRBV2|TRBJ2-5
CASSKDRPPETQYF
TGTGCCAGCAGCAAGGACAGGCCCCCAGAGACCCAGTACTTC
>TRBD1|-|TRBV10-1|TRBJ1-5
CAGPGQGGDSNQPQHF
TGCGCCGGTCCGGGACAGGGAGGAGATAGCAATCAGCCCCAGCATTTT
>-|-|TRBV11-2|TRBJ2-1
CASSLSGNEQFF
TGTGCCAGCAGCTTATCCGGGAATGAGCAGTTCTTC
>-|-|TRBV27|TRBJ2-1
CASSLERPSGYYNEQFF
TGTGCCAGCAGTTTAGAACGGCCAAGCGGCTACTACAATGAGCAGTTCTTC
>TRBD2|-|TRBV7-2|TRBJ2-1
CASATSGSSYNEQFF
TGTGCCAGCGCTACTAGCGGGAGCTCCTACAATGAGCAGTTCTTC
>-|-|TRBV5-4|TRBJ2-7
CASSSALDSAAYEQYF
TGTGCCAGCAGCTCAGCTCTGGACTCCGCCGCCTACGAGCAGTACTTC
>TRBD1|-|TRBV5-4|TRBJ1-2
CASSLEGRGNYGYTF
TGTGCCAGCAGCTTGGAAGGCAGGGGGAACTATGGCTACACCTTC
>TRBD2|-|TRBV9|TRBJ2-1
CASSVSPGLAAYNEQFF
TGTGCCAGCAGCGTATCACCGGGACTAGCGGCTTACAATGAGCAGTTCTTC
>-|-|TRBV10-2|TRBJ2-5
CASSESAAVQETQYF
TGCGCCAGCAGTGAGTCGGCGGCGGTCCAAGAGACCCAGTACTTC
>TRBD1|-|TRBV30|TRBJ2-7
CAWRGTGFYEQYF
TGTGCCTGGCGGGGGACAGGTTTTTACGAGCAGTACTTC
>TRBD1|-|TRBV27|TRBJ1-2
CASSTDVRDRAGYTF
TGTGCCAGCAGTACCGACGTCCGGGACAGGGCTGGCTACACCTTC
>-|-|TRBV19|TRBJ1-5
CASSIQGVENQPQHF
TGTGCCAGTAGTATTCAAGGGGTGGAGAATCAGCCCCAGCATTTT
>-|-|TRBV5-1|TRBJ2-1
CASSLEPGLYNEQFF
TGCGCCAGCAGCTTGGAACCAGGCCTATACAATGAGCAGTTCTTC
>-|-|TRBV7-9|TRBJ2-7
CASSMDGRGKEYF
TGTGCCAGCAGCATGGACGGAAGGGGTAAGGAGTACTTC
>-|-|TRBV11-1|TRBJ2-2
CASSLYRQTVAGELFF
TGTGCCAGCAGCTTATACAGGCAGACGGTCGCCGGGGAGCTGTTTTTT
>-|few|TRBV6-4|TRBJ2-7
CASTRLDEQYF
TGTGCCAGCACCAGATTGGACGAGCAGTACTTC
>TRBD2|-|TRBV9|TRBJ2-7
CASSAGGGGLYEQYF
TGTGCCAGCAGCGCCGGGGGCGGGGGGCTCTACGAGCAGTACTTC
>-|-|TRBV6-1|TRBJ2-3
CASSPTTLEDTQYF
TGTGCCAGCAGTCCGACTACCCTCGAGGATACGCAGTATTTT
>TRBD2|once|TRBV13|TRBJ2-7
CASSLGSGTYEQYF
TGTGCCAGCAGCTTAGGGAGCGGGACCTACGAGCAGTACTTC
>TRBD1|-|TRBV29-1|TRBJ1-3
CSAGTGGGNTIYF
TGCAGCGCCGGGACAGGGGGTGGAAACACCATATATTTT
>-|-|TRBV6-1|TRBJ2-5
CASSIPGSAETQYF
TGTGCCAGCAGTATCCCAGGGTCCGCGGAGACCCAGTACTTC
>TRBD2|-|TRBV9|TRBJ2-5
CASSPPLAGGPGETQYF
TGTGCCAGCAGCCCTCCCCTAGCGGGAGGGCCAGGCGAGACCCAGTACTTC
>TRBD1|-|TRBV7-3|TRBJ1-1
CASSLRVGGSEAFF
TGTGCCAGCAGCTTACGCGTAGGGGGCTCTGAAGCTTTCTTT
>-|-|TRBV27|TRBJ2-7
CASSLIGHIYEQYF
TGTGCCAGCAGTTTAATCGGACACATCTACGAGCAGTACTTC
>-|-|TRBV30|TRBJ2-2
CAWSVGAGPNTGELFF
TGTGCCTGGAGTGTAGGTGCTGGGCCGAACACCGGGGAGCTGTTTTTT
>-|-|TRBV6-1|TRBJ1-3
CASSEWHTIYF
TGTGCCAGCAGTGAGTGGCACACCATATATTTT